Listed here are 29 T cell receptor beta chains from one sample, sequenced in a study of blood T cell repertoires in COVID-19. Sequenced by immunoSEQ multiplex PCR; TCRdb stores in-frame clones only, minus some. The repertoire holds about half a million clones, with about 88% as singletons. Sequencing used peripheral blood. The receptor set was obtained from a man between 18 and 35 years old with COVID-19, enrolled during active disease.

The CDR3 loop reads CASSLQLAGAGELFF. CDR3 sequence (DNA): TGTGCCAGTAGTTTGCAACTAGCGGGAGCCGGGGAGCTGTTTTTT. The gene calls are TRBV19 and TRBJ2-2, with TRBD2 matching 11 bases. Germline V gene sequence: CDR1 LNHDA, CDR2 SQIVND (reference sequence). The CDR3 spans 15 residues. V dropped 5 bases and J dropped 6; count of bases not matched to a gene: 5. The full variable domain, its missing parts supplied by reference TRBV19 and TRBJ2-2, is DGGITQSPKYLFRKEGQNVTLSCEQNLNHDAMYWYRQDPGQGLRLIYYSQIVNDFQKGDIAEGYSVSREKKESFPLTVTSAQKNPTAFYLCASSLQLAGAGELFFGEGSRLTVL.

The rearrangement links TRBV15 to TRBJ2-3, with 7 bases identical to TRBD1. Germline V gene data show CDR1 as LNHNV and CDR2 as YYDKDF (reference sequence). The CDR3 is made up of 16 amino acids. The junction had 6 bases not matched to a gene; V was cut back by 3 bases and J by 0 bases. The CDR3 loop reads CATSRGPGQSTDTQYF. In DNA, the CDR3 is TGTGCCACCAGCAGGGGACCGGGACAGAGCACAGATACGCAGTATTTT.

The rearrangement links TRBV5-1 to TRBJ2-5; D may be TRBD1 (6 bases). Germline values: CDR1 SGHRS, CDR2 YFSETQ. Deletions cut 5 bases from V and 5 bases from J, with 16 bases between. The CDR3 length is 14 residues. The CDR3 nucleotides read TGCGCCAGCAGACAGGGAAGATCGGGCGAGACCCAGTACTTC. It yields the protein CASRQGRSGETQYF.

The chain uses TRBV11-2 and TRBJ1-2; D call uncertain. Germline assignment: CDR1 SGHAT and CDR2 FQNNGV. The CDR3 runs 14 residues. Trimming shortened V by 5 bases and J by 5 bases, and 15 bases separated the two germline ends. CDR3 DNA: TGTGCCAGCAGCCCAGAGGTGGAGGGTTATGGCTACACCTTC. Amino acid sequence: CASSPEVEGYGYTF.

The CDR3 loop is CATSLGGRQNEQYF. The CDR3 DNA sequence: TGTGCCACTAGTCTTGGGGGGAGACAGAACGAGCAGTACTTC. J is TRBJ2-7 and V is TRBV24-1, with a tentative D call TRBD2 (6 bases). V lost 10 bases and J 5 bases, leaving 20 bases between the germline ends. The CDR3 covers 14 residues. CDR1 is KGHDR and CDR2 is SFDVKD in the germline V gene.

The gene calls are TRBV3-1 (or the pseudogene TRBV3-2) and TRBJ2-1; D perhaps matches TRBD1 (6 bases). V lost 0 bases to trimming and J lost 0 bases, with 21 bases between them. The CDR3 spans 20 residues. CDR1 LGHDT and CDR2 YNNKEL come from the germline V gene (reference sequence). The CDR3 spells CASSQDRGLRGGSSYNEQFF. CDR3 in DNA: TGTGCCAGCAGCCAAGATAGGGGCCTCAGAGGGGGAAGCTCCTACAATGAGCAGTTCTTC.

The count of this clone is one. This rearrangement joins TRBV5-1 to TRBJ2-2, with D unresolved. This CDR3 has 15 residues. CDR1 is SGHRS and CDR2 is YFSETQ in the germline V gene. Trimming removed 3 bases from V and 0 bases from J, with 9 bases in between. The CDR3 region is CASSSTVPNTGELFF. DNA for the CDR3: TGCGCCAGCAGCTCCACGGTCCCGAACACCGGGGAGCTGTTTTTT.

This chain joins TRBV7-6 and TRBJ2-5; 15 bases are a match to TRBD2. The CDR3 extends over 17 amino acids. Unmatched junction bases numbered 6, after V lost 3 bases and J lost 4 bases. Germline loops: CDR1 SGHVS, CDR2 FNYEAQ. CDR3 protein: CASSFTPGLAGGETQYF. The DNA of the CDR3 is TGTGCCAGCAGCTTTACGCCGGGACTAGCGGGAGGAGAGACCCAGTACTTC.

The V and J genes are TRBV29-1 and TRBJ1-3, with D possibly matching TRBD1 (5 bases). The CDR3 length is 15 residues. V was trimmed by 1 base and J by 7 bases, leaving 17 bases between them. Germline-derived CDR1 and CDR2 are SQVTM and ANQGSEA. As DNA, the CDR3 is TGCAGCGTTGAAGGGCCTGGGGCGCGGGGTAACACCATATATTTT. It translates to CSVEGPGARGNTIYF.

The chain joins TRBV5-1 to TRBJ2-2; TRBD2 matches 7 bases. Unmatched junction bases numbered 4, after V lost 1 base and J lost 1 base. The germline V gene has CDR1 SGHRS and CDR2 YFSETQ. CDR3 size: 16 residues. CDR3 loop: CASSLRSGGNTGELFF. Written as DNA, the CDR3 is TGCGCCAGCAGCTTGAGGTCGGGAGGGAACACCGGGGAGCTGTTTTTT. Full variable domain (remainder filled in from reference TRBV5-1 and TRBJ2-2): KAGVTQTPRYLIKTRGQQVTLSCSPISGHRSVSWYQQTPGQGLQFLFEYFSETQRNKGNFPGRFSGRQFSNSRSEMNVSTLELGDSALYLCASSLRSGGNTGELFFGEGSRLTVL.

CDR3 sequence: CASSPGGLAGEEYF. Here the CDR3 DNA reads TGTGCCAGCAGCCCAGGAGGACTAGCGGGAGAAGAGTACTTC. The chain has TRBV11-1 and TRBJ2-5; 13 nucleotides match TRBD2. Trimming removed 5 bases from V and 12 bases from J; junction bases left unmatched: 9. Germline values: CDR1 SGHAT, CDR2 FQDESV (reference sequence). The CDR3 loop spans 14 amino acids.

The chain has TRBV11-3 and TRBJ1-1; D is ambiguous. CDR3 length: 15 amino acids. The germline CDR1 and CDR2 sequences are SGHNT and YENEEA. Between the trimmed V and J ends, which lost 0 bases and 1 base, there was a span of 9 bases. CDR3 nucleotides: TGTGCCAGCAGCTTAGATAACCTAGGGAACACTGAAGCTTTCTTT. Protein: CASSLDNLGNTEAFF. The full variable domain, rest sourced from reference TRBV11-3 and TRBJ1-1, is EAGVVQSPRYKIIEKKQPVAFWCNPISGHNTLYWYLQNLGQGPELLIRYENEEAVDDSQLPKDRFSAERLKGVDSTLKIQPAELGDSAVYLCASSLDNLGNTEAFFGQGTRLTVV.

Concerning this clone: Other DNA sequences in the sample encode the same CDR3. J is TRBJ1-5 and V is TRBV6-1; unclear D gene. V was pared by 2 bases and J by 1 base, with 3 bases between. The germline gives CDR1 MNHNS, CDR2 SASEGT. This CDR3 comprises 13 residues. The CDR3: CASSERSNQPQHF. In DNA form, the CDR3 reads TGTGCCAGCAGTGAACGGAGCAATCAGCCCCAGCATTTT.

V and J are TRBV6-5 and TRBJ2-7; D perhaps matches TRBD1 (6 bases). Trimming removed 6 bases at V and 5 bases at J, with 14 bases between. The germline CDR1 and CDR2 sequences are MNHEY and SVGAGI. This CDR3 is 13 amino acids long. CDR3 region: CASRQGLPHEQYF. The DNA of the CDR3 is TGTGCCAGCAGGCAGGGGCTGCCCCACGAGCAGTACTTC.

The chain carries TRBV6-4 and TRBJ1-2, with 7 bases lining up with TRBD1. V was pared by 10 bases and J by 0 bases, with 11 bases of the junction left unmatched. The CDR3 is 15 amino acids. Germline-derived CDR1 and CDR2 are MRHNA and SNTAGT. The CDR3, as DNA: TGTGCCACCTCCGACAGGGCCCCCCCTAACTATGGCTACACCTTC. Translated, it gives CATSDRAPPNYGYTF.

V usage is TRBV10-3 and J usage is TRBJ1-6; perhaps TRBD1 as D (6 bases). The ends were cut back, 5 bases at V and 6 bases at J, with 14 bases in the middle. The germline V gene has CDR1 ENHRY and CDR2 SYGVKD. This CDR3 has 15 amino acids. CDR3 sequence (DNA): TGTGCCATCAGTCTTCAAGGGGGGGCTAATTCACCCCTCCACTTT. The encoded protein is CAISLQGGANSPLHF.

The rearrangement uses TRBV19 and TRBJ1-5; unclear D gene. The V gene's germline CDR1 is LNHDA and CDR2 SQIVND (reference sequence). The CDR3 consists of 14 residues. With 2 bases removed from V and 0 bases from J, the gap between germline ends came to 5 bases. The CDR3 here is CASSIRSSNQPQHF. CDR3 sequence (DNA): TGTGCCAGTAGTATACGGTCTAGCAATCAGCCCCAGCATTTT.

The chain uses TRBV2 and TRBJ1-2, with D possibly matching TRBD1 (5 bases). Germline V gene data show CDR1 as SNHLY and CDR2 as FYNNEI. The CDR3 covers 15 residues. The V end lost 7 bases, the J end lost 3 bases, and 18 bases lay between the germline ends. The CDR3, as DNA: TGTGCCAGCAAGTTCGTCGCGGCGGGGGACTATGGCTACACCTTC. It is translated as CASKFVAAGDYGYTF.

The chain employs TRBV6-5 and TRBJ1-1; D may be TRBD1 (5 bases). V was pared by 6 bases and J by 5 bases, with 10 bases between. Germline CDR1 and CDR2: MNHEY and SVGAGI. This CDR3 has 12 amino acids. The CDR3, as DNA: TGTGCCAGCAGGCTACAGGTAACTGAAGCTTTCTTT. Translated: CASRLQVTEAFF.

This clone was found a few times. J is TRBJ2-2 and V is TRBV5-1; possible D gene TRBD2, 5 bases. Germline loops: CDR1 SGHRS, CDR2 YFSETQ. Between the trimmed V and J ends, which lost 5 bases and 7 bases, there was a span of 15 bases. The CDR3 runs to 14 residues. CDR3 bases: TGCGCCAGCAGGTCAACGCGGGCTGACGGGGAGCTGTTTTTT. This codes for CASRSTRADGELFF. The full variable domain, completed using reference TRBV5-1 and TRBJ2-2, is KAGVTQTPRYLIKTRGQQVTLSCSPISGHRSVSWYQQTPGQGLQFLFEYFSETQRNKGNFPGRFSGRQFSNSRSEMNVSTLELGDSALYLCASRSTRADGELFFGEGSRLTVL.

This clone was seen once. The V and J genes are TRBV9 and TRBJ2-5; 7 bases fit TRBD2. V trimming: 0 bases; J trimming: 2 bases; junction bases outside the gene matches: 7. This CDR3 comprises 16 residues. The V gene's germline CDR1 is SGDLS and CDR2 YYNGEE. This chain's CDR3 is CASSVGTSRWQETQYF. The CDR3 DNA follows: TGTGCCAGCAGCGTAGGGACTAGTCGATGGCAAGAGACCCAGTACTTC.

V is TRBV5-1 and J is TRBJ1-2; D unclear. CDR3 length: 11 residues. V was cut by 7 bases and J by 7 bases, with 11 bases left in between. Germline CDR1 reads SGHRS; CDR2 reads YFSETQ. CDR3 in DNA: TGCGCCAGCCGTCAGGAAGCTGGCTACACCTTC. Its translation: CASRQEAGYTF.

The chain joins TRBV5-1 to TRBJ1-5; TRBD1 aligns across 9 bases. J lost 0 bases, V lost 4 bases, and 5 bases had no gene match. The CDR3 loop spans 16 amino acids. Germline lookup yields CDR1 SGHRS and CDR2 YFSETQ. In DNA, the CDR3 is TGCGCCAGCAGCATCGGGACAGGGAGTAGCAATCAGCCCCAGCATTTT. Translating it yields CASSIGTGSSNQPQHF. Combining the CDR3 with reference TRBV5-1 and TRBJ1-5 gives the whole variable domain KAGVTQTPRYLIKTRGQQVTLSCSPISGHRSVSWYQQTPGQGLQFLFEYFSETQRNKGNFPGRFSGRQFSNSRSEMNVSTLELGDSALYLCASSIGTGSSNQPQHFGDGTRLSIL.

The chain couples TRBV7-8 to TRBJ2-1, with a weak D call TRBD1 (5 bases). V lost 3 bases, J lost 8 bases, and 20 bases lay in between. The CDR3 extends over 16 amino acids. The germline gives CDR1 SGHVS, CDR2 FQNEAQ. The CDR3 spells CASSFLRPGSSYEQFF. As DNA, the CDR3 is TGTGCCAGCAGCTTCCTCCGGCCAGGGTCTTCGTATGAGCAGTTCTTC.

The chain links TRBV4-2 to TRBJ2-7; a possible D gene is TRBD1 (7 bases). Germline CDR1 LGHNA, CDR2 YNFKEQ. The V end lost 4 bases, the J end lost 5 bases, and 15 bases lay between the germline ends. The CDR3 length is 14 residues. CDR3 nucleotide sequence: TGTGCCAGCAGCCCGCGGGACAGAACTGACGAGCAGTACTTC. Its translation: CASSPRDRTDEQYF.

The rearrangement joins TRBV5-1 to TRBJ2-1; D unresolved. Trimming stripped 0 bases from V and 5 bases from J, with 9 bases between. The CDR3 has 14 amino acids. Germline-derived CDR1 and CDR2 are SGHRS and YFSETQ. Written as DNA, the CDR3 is TGCGCCAGCAGCTTGGATAGCAGAAACAATGAGCAGTTCTTC. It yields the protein CASSLDSRNNEQFF.

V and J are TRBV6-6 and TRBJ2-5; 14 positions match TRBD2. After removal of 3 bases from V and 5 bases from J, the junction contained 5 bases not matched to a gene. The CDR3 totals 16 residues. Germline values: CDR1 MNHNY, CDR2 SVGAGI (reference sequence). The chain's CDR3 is CASSYWGLAGVETQYF. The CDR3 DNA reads TGTGCCAGCAGTTATTGGGGACTAGCGGGAGTTGAGACCCAGTACTTC.

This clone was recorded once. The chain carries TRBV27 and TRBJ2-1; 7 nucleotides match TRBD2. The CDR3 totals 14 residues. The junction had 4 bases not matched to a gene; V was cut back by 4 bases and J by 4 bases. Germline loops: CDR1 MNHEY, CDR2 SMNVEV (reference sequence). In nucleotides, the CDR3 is TGTGCCAGCAGTTCGTGGGGGGGGTACAATGAGCAGTTCTTC. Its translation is CASSSWGGYNEQFF.

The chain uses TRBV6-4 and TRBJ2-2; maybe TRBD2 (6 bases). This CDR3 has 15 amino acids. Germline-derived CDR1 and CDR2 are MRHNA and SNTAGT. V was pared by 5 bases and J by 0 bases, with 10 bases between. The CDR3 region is CASSHGGANTGELFF. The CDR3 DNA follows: TGTGCCAGCAGTCATGGAGGGGCGAACACCGGGGAGCTGTTTTTT.